This passage covers 20 T cell receptor beta chains from one sample sequenced in a study of monozygotic twins with inflammatory bowel disease. TCRdb reprocessed the 5' RACE reads and reports one entry per CDR3 protein, with no DNA. The sample data list a few hundred thousand distinct CDR3 sequences. Sequencing input: blood. These receptors were taken from a human donor with ulcerative colitis or Crohn's disease, or a healthy co-twin of an affected twin (not recorded which).

The chain recombines TRBV20-1 with TRBJ2-7; the D call of TRBD1 rests on TCRdb alone, since no DNA is present to check it. The CDR3 is made up of 14 amino acids. Germline V gene sequence: CDR1 DFQATT, CDR2 SNEGSKA (reference sequence). The CDR3 protein is CSASFGQTLREQYF.

This chain links TRBV20-1 with TRBJ1-5. From germline, CDR1 is DFQATT and CDR2 SNEGSKA (reference sequence). The CDR3 has 14 residues. The CDR3 loop is CSAREAWGNQPQHF.

The chain joins TRBV4-2 to TRBJ1-2. The length of the CDR3 is 12 residues. Germline assignment: CDR1 LGHNA and CDR2 YNFKEQ. The chain's CDR3 is CASSQDRYGYTF.

The rearrangement uses TRBV7-2 and TRBJ1-6; the TCRdb D gene call, TRBD1, has no DNA to confirm it. This CDR3 is built from 16 residues. The germline V gene encodes CDR1 SGHTA and CDR2 FQGNSA. The CDR3 loop reads CASSERQGADNSPLHF.

J is TRBJ2-7 and V is TRBV19. The CDR3 is made up of 12 amino acids. Germline values: CDR1 LNHDA, CDR2 SQIVND (reference sequence). The CDR3 protein is CASINRLGEQYF.

The rearrangement uses TRBV29-1 and TRBJ2-2; the D gene TCRdb calls, TRBD1, cannot be checked with no DNA. Germline CDR1 is SQVTM and CDR2 is ANQGSEA. The CDR3 is 16 residues long. The CDR3 is CSVEGTTGFVTGELFF.

The rearrangement links TRBV11-1 to TRBJ1-2; the TCRdb call, TRBD1, lacks DNA for checking. This CDR3 has 18 residues. The germline CDR1 and CDR2 sequences are SGHAT and FQDESV (reference sequence). The CDR3 here is CASSDTGQVRHSYYGYTF.

This sequence joins TRBV19 and TRBJ1-5; the TRBD1 assignment by TCRdb is unverifiable without DNA. CDR1 is LNHDA, CDR2 SQIVND, per germline (reference sequence). CDR3 length equals 14 residues. CDR3 sequence: CASQGLWSNQPQHF.

The V call is TRBV20-1, the J call TRBJ2-2; the D call of TRBD2 rests on TCRdb alone, since no DNA is present to check it. Germline-derived CDR1 and CDR2 are DFQATT and SNEGSKA (reference sequence). The CDR3 has 13 amino acids. The CDR3 spells CSARGSGYGELFF.

The rearrangement joins TRBV19 to TRBJ1-2; the D call from TCRdb, TRBD1, cannot be confirmed without DNA. Germline V lookup: CDR1 LNHDA, CDR2 SQIVND (reference sequence). CDR3 length equals 15 residues. The CDR3 is CASSIEDRSSYGYTF.

This CDR3 reads CASSHGLAVNTGELFF. The chain links TRBV5-1 to TRBJ2-2; TCRdb returns TRBD2, unconfirmable since there is no DNA. Germline assignment: CDR1 SGHRS and CDR2 YFSETQ. The CDR3 runs to 16 residues.

The V gene is TRBV12-3 or TRBV12-4, the J gene TRBJ2-1; as DNA is missing, the TRBD1 call by TCRdb cannot be tested. CDR3 length equals 13 residues. The CDR3 protein is CASSGRTGNEQFF.

The rearrangement uses TRBV18 and TRBJ2-7. This CDR3 comprises 16 residues. The V gene's germline CDR1 is KGHSH and CDR2 LQKENI. Here the CDR3 reads CASSPVADTLDYEQYF.

The chain couples TRBV21-1 to TRBJ2-5; no DNA is available, so the TRBD2 call from TCRdb remains unchecked. TRBV21-1 constitutes a pseudogene. The CDR3 has 16 residues. This CDR3 reads CASSRLAEPYQETQYF.

The chain recombines TRBV6-1 with TRBJ2-6. CDR3 length: 15 amino acids. Germline V gene data show CDR1 as MNHNS and CDR2 as SASEGT. The CDR3 loop is CASRHRISGANVLTF.

V and J are TRBV6-5 and TRBJ2-1; the TCRdb D gene call, TRBD1, has no DNA to confirm it. Germline V gene sequence: CDR1 MNHEY, CDR2 SVGAGI. The CDR3 covers 15 residues. The CDR3 reads CASSYSSRGSNEQFF.

The chain couples TRBV12-3 or TRBV12-4 to TRBJ1-5. The CDR3 has 15 amino acids. The CDR3 loop reads CASSFAGAYNQPQHF.

The chain carries TRBV12-3 or TRBV12-4 and TRBJ2-1. The CDR3 runs 15 residues. The CDR3 spells CASSFDGGSYNEQFF.

The chain links TRBV5-1 to TRBJ2-1; the D gene TCRdb calls, TRBD1, cannot be checked with no DNA. CDR3 length: 14 amino acids. Germline assignment: CDR1 SGHRS and CDR2 YFSETQ. Here the CDR3 reads CASSLAGQYNEQFF. Using reference TRBV5-1 and TRBJ2-1 for the parts outside the CDR3, the full variable domain is KAGVTQTPRYLIKTRGQQVTLSCSPISGHRSVSWYQQTPGQGLQFLFEYFSETQRNKGNFPGRFSGRQFSNSRSEMNVSTLELGDSALYLCASSLAGQYNEQFFGPGTRLTVL.

The chain carries TRBV5-1 and TRBJ2-2; without DNA, the TCRdb call of TRBD1 cannot be checked. The CDR3 contains 13 residues. Germline CDR1 reads SGHRS; CDR2 reads YFSETQ. The CDR3 is CASSTGSTGELFF. The full variable domain, rest sourced from reference TRBV5-1 and TRBJ2-2, is KAGVTQTPRYLIKTRGQQVTLSCSPISGHRSVSWYQQTPGQGLQFLFEYFSETQRNKGNFPGRFSGRQFSNSRSEMNVSTLELGDSALYLCASSTGSTGELFFGEGSRLTVL.